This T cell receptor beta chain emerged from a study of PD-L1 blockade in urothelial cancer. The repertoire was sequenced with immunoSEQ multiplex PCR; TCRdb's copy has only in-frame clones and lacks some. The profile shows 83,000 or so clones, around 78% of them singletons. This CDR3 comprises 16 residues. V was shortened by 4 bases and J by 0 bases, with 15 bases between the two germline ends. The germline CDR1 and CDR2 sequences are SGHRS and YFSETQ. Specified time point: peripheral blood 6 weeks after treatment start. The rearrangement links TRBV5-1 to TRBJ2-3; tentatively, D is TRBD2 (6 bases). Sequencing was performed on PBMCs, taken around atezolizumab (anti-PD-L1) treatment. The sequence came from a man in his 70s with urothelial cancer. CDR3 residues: CASSLSLGGSTDTQYF. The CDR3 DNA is TGCGCCAGCAGCCTCTCGCTCGGGGGTAGCACAGATACGCAGTATTTT.